The rows below give T cell receptor beta chains drawn from one sample of a study of CD4 T cells in relation to SARS-CoV-2 and coronaviruses. Their specific antigens are unknown. Assay used: immunoSEQ multiplex PCR; TCRdb lists only in-frame clones, some missing. The sample contains about 21,000 clones, around 78% of which appear only once. Sequencing input: CD4+ T cells from PBMCs, cultured in vitro. Every receptor here comes from a human donor in good health. Both conserved end residues are trimmed from each CDR3. D genes are given only for firm matches.

cdr3_aa,d_call,v_call,j_call
ASSNFDRGYGYT,TRBD1,TRBV7-9,TRBJ1-2
ASSPGTYEQY,NA,TRBV12-3/TRBV12-4,TRBJ2-7
SATTGATGAF,TRBD1,TRBV29-1,TRBJ1-1
ASSYPSGREGYEQY,TRBD2,TRBV6-2/TRBV6-3,TRBJ2-7
ASSKQGLDIAGELF,NA,TRBV6-6,TRBJ2-2
ASSQASGYNEQF,TRBD2,TRBV3-1/TRBV3-2,TRBJ2-1
ASSFGPTYEQY,NA,TRBV27,TRBJ2-7
ASSSDMNTEAF,NA,TRBV5-4,TRBJ1-1
ASIREGVWNTEAF,NA,TRBV2,TRBJ1-1
ASSIVPNTDTQY,NA,TRBV19,TRBJ2-3
ASSTLTGDYEQF,TRBD1,TRBV5-1,TRBJ2-1
ASRPRQTYGYT,NA,TRBV2,TRBJ1-2
ASSHVRAGISYEQY,NA,TRBV14,TRBJ2-7
ASSFDRRNTEAF,NA,TRBV7-9,TRBJ1-1
ASSPTSGRATDTQY,TRBD2,TRBV9,TRBJ2-3
ASSYLSGGNYEQY,NA,TRBV6-5,TRBJ2-7
ASGLDQFNEQF,NA,TRBV12-5,TRBJ2-1
ASSLNPSGDEQF,TRBD2,TRBV5-1,TRBJ2-1
SVQGASGTEAF,TRBD1,TRBV29-1,TRBJ1-1
ASSLGQGDNSPLH,TRBD1,TRBV28,TRBJ1-6
ASSPNPGNFQPQH,NA,TRBV5-8,TRBJ1-5
ASSLDGLRLNTEAF,NA,TRBV5-6,TRBJ1-1
ASSQEMVGEAF,NA,TRBV3-1/TRBV3-2,TRBJ1-1
AIRERESDTQY,TRBD2,TRBV19,TRBJ2-3
ASSGEGAPKNIQY,TRBD2,TRBV5-1,TRBJ2-4
ASSSQGAMNTEAF,TRBD1,TRBV19,TRBJ1-1
ASTDSSGTYNEQF,NA,TRBV19,TRBJ2-1
ASRLKPNTEAF,NA,TRBV6-5,TRBJ1-1
ASSTSPTGVEQY,TRBD1,TRBV18,TRBJ2-7
ASGNTEAF,NA,TRBV18,TRBJ1-1
ASTPNGHRLIYCQPQH,NA,TRBV23-1,TRBJ1-5